The 22 T cell receptor beta chains in this list originate from one sample, sequenced in a study of T cells in localized non-small cell lung cancer. Sequencing used immunoSEQ multiplex PCR; TCRdb keeps in-frame clones, though not all of them. The table has 3,000 to 5,000 clones, approximately 25% seen once. The sequencing used lung tumor tissue, collected before any cancer treatment. These receptor sequences come from a man aged 35-69 years with stage II lung adenocarcinoma.

This chain connects TRBV25-1 to TRBJ2-7; the match to TRBD1 covers 8 bases. V shed 6 bases and J 4 bases; nucleotides not matched to a gene: 8. This CDR3 comprises 14 residues. Germline V gives CDR1 MGHDK, CDR2 SYGVNS. The CDR3 coding sequence is TGTGCCAGCAGACCTCGGACAGGGTCGTACGAGCAGTACTTC. Translated, it gives CASRPRTGSYEQYF.

A few counts support this clone. This sequence joins TRBV5-1 and TRBJ1-4; possible D gene TRBD1, 6 bases. The length of the CDR3 is 16 residues. Looked up from germline, CDR1 is SGHRS and CDR2 is YFSETQ. The germline V and J ends were trimmed by 4 bases and 7 bases, with 20 bases remaining between them. DNA of the CDR3: TGCGCCAGCAGCACCAACCTACAAGGGGGAAGTGAAAAACTGTTTTTT. Encoded protein: CASSTNLQGGSEKLFF.

The chain recombines TRBV19 with TRBJ2-2; the match to TRBD2 covers 11 bases. V was clipped by 3 bases and J by 3 bases; unmatched bases: 3. CDR3 length: 16 residues. Germline CDR1 reads LNHDA; CDR2 reads SQIVND (reference sequence). CDR3 region: CASSILAGGYTGELFF. The CDR3 nucleotides are TGTGCCAGTAGTATTTTAGCGGGGGGGTACACCGGGGAGCTGTTTTTT.

The chain has TRBV19 and TRBJ2-3; possibly TRBD1 or TRBD2 for D (5 bases each). The CDR3 runs to 14 residues. The germline V and J ends were trimmed by 6 bases and 4 bases, with 14 bases remaining between them. Germline values: CDR1 LNHDA, CDR2 SQIVND (reference sequence). CDR3 sequence: CASRWDGSADTQYF. In nucleotides, the CDR3 is TGTGCCAGTAGGTGGGACGGTTCTGCAGATACGCAGTATTTT.

CDR3: CASSWGADINTEAFF. In DNA, the CDR3 is TGCGCCAGCAGCTGGGGGGCGGACATTAACACTGAAGCTTTCTTT. The chain joins TRBV5-1 to TRBJ1-1; D may be TRBD1 (6 bases). The CDR3 contains 15 residues. Trimming removed 3 bases at V and 2 bases at J, with 14 bases between. CDR1 SGHRS and CDR2 YFSETQ come from the germline V gene.

V usage is TRBV28 and J usage is TRBJ2-2; 8 nucleotides line up with TRBD1. The trim removed 5 bases at V and 2 bases at J, leaving 4 bases unmatched. The CDR3 has 15 residues. Germline CDR1 and CDR2: MDHEN and SYDVKM. The CDR3 DNA reads as TGTGCCAGCAGTCCGGACAGGGCCAACACCGGGGAGCTGTTTTTT. It translates to CASSPDRANTGELFF.

This chain's CDR3 is CASSSGLVQETQYF. CDR3 DNA: TGCGCCAGCAGCTCGGGACTAGTCCAAGAGACCCAGTACTTC. The chain combines TRBV5-1 with TRBJ2-5, with 8 nucleotides matching TRBD2. With V trimmed by 3 bases and J by 1 base, 2 bases remained unmatched. The length of the CDR3 is 14 residues. The germline V gene encodes CDR1 SGHRS and CDR2 YFSETQ.

This clone was picked up a small number of times. V is TRBV29-1 and J is TRBJ1-2, with D maybe TRBD1 (5 bases). Germline CDR1 reads SQVTM; CDR2 reads ANQGSEA. The CDR3 sequence is 13 residues long. The V end was cut by 0 bases, the J end by 3 bases, with 8 bases between. This chain's CDR3 is CSVEDRGDYGYTF. DNA of the CDR3: TGCAGCGTTGAAGATAGAGGGGACTATGGCTACACCTTC. The full variable domain, rest sourced from reference TRBV29-1 and TRBJ1-2, is SAVISQKPSRDICQRGTSLTIQCQVDSQVTMMFWYRQQPGQSLTLIATANQGSEATYESGFVIDKFPISRPNLTFSTLTVSNMSPEDSSIYLCSVEDRGDYGYTFGSGTRLTVV.

The gene calls are TRBV15 and TRBJ2-1; D may match TRBD1 or TRBD2 (5 bases each). This CDR3 is 22 amino acids long. Germline V gives CDR1 LNHNV, CDR2 YYDKDF (reference sequence). V was cut by 0 bases and J by 4 bases, with 31 bases left in between. The CDR3 protein is CATSRDLVEGRGARDGYNEQFF. DNA of the CDR3: TGTGCCACCAGCAGAGATTTAGTAGAAGGGAGAGGAGCCAGGGACGGGTACAATGAGCAGTTCTTC.

The table lists this clone with a few counts. V gene TRBV11-3 combines with J gene TRBJ2-5; TRBD2 agrees at 11 bases. Germline V CDR1 and CDR2: SGHNT, YENEEA. This CDR3 spans 15 amino acids. Losses at the gene ends were 2 bases for V and 4 bases for J; bases not matched to a gene: 3. The CDR3 bases are TGTGCCAGCAGCTTAATTAGCGGGGGGGCAGAGACCCAGTACTTC. It codes for CASSLISGGAETQYF.

Within the sample, this clone is medium-sized. The chain joins TRBV11-3 to TRBJ2-7; TRBD1 matches 11 bases. Germline CDR1 and CDR2: SGHNT and YENEEA. CDR3 length equals 17 residues. After removal of 6 bases from V and 3 bases from J, the junction contained 13 bases not matched to a gene. CDR3 loop: CASRHGTGGSSGYEQYF. Here the CDR3 DNA reads TGTGCCAGCAGACATGGGACAGGGGGTTCCTCTGGCTACGAGCAGTACTTC. Filled out from reference TRBV11-3 and TRBJ2-7, the complete variable domain reads EAGVVQSPRYKIIEKKQPVAFWCNPISGHNTLYWYLQNLGQGPELLIRYENEEAVDDSQLPKDRFSAERLKGVDSTLKIQPAELGDSAVYLCASRHGTGGSSGYEQYFGPGTRLTVT.

The gene calls are TRBV18 and TRBJ2-3, with D possibly being TRBD2 (6 bases). The germline V gene has CDR1 KGHSH and CDR2 LQKENI. This CDR3 region has 16 residues. Trimming removed 6 bases from V and 0 bases from J, with 16 bases in between. The CDR3 loop is CASSLGGPPSTDTQYF. The CDR3 region has the DNA TGTGCCAGCTCGCTGGGGGGACCTCCTAGCACAGATACGCAGTATTTT.

The chain uses TRBV18 and TRBJ2-3, with D hard to call. The CDR3 has 14 amino acids. Germline values: CDR1 KGHSH, CDR2 LQKENI. V lost 3 bases to trimming and J lost 1 base, with 8 bases between them. CDR3 in DNA: TGTGCCAGCTCACCTGACATAGGCACAGATACGCAGTATTTT. This gives the protein CASSPDIGTDTQYF.

The rearrangement links TRBV5-1 to TRBJ1-1, with D unclear. In germline, CDR1 is SGHRS, CDR2 YFSETQ. The CDR3 spans 17 residues. V gave up 1 base and J gave up 2 bases, with 18 bases separating them. The CDR3 region is CASSLNGAGETNTEAFF. The CDR3 coding sequence is TGCGCCAGCAGCTTGAATGGAGCCGGCGAAACAAACACTGAAGCTTTCTTT.

V usage is TRBV11-3 and J usage is TRBJ1-6; tentative D call: TRBD1 (5 bases). The germline CDR1 and CDR2 sequences are SGHNT and YENEEA. The CDR3 runs 14 residues. Trimming stripped 0 bases from V and 8 bases from J, with 8 bases between. The CDR3 spells CASSLDGGDSPLHF. CDR3 DNA: TGTGCCAGCAGCTTAGACGGGGGAGATTCACCCCTCCACTTT.

This clone was found a few times. The chain carries TRBV12-5 and TRBJ2-2; D ambiguous. The germline CDR1 and CDR2 sequences are LGHNT and FRNRAP. V was pared by 1 base and J by 1 base, with 1 base between. The CDR3 sequence is 13 residues long. CDR3 DNA: TGTGCTAGTGGTTTGGGGAACACCGGGGAGCTGTTTTTT. Translation gives CASGLGNTGELFF.

This clone is a singleton in its sample. The chain links TRBV19 to TRBJ1-2; 12 nucleotides agree with TRBD1. Germline assignment: CDR1 LNHDA and CDR2 SQIVND (reference sequence). This CDR3 has 17 amino acids. After removal of 5 bases from V and 2 bases from J, the junction contained 9 bases not matched to a gene. CDR3 DNA: TGTGCCAGTAGTTCCGGGGACAGGGGGCGCGAGAACTATGGCTACACCTTC. Translated, it gives CASSSGDRGRENYGYTF.

The chain couples TRBV19 to TRBJ1-1, with D unclear. CDR3 size: 15 residues. Trimming left V 2 bases short and J 0 bases short, with 10 bases between. Germline CDR1 reads LNHDA; CDR2 reads SQIVND (reference sequence). The CDR3 is CASSIRLRLNTEAFF. CDR3 DNA sequence: TGTGCCAGTAGTATAAGGCTACGGTTGAACACTGAAGCTTTCTTT.

This clone was counted a few times. The V and J genes are TRBV11-3 and TRBJ1-6, with D uncertain. CDR3 length equals 16 residues. Trimming cost V 5 bases and J 9 bases, with 20 bases left between them. In germline, CDR1 is SGHNT, CDR2 YENEEA. The CDR3 DNA is TGTGCCAGCAGCACAACTCTCAGCCAGATGGGTTCACCCCTCCACTTT. Translating gives CASSTTLSQMGSPLHF.

The chain employs TRBV18 and TRBJ1-1; tentative D call: TRBD1 (6 bases). Germline V gene lookup returns CDR1 KGHSH and CDR2 LQKENI. V was trimmed by 4 bases and J by 3 bases, leaving 15 bases between them. The CDR3 has 15 amino acids. The CDR3 region has the DNA TGTGCCAGCTCACGGGACACCCTGGGGGACACTGAAGCTTTCTTT. Amino acid sequence: CASSRDTLGDTEAFF.

In this sample, this clone is medium-sized. J is TRBJ1-1 and V is TRBV6-8, with D possibly TRBD1 on 5 matching bases. CDR1 is MNHGY, CDR2 SAAAGT, per germline. This CDR3 has 14 amino acids. V was cut by 6 bases and J by 1 base, with 12 bases left in between. The CDR3 spells CASSPDSSNTEAFF. DNA for the CDR3: TGTGCCAGCAGCCCTGACAGCTCGAACACTGAAGCTTTCTTT.

In this sample, this clone turned up once. This chain links TRBV5-1 with TRBJ2-5; 11 bases line up with TRBD1. CDR1 SGHRS and CDR2 YFSETQ come from the germline V gene. V dropped 2 bases and J dropped 3; count of bases not matched to a gene: 6. The length of the CDR3 is 16 residues. The CDR3 DNA is TGCGCCAGCAGCTTACTTCCGGGACAGGGGGAAGAGACCCAGTACTTC. It is translated as CASSLLPGQGEETQYF.